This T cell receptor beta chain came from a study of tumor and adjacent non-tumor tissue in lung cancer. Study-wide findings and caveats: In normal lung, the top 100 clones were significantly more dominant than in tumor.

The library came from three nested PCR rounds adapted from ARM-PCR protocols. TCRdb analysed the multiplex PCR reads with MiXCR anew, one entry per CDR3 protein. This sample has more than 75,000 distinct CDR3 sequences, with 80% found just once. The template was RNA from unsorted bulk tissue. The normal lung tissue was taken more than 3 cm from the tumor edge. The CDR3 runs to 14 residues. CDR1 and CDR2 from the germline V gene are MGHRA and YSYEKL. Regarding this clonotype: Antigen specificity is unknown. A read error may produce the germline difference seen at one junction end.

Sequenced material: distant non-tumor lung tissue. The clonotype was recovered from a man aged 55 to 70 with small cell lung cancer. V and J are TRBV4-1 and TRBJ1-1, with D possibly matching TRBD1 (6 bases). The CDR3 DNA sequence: TGTGCCAGCAGCCAACAGCAGGGGAGTACTGAAACTTTCTTT. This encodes CASSQQQGSTETFF.